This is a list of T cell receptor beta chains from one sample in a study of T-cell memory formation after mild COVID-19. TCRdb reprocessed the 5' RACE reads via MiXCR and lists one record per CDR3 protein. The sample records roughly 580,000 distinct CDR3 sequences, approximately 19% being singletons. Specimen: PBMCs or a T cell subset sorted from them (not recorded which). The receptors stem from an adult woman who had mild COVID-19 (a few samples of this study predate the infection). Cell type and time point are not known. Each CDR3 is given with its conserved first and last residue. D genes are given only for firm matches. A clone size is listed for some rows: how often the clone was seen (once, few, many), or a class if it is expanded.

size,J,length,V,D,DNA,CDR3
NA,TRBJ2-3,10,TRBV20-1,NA,TGCAGTGCTTGGAGCGATACGCAGTATTTT,CSAWSDTQYF
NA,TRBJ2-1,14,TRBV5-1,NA,TGCGCCAGCAGGCCCTGGACTGACGTAGATGAGCAGTTCTTC,CASRPWTDVDEQFF
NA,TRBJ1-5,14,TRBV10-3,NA,TGTGCCATCAGTGAGCGGAGAGACGATCAGCCCCAGCATTTT,CAISERRDDQPQHF
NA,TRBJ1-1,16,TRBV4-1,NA,TGCGCCAGCAGCCAAGCCCCAGATCGAATAGGGACTGAAGCTTTCTTT,CASSQAPDRIGTEAFF
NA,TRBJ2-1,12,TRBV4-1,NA,TGCGCCAGCAGCCAAGAGGGGGGTGAGCAGTTCTTC,CASSQEGGEQFF
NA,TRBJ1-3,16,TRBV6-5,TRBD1,TGTGCCAGCAGTCCCGACAGGGGACACTCTGGAAACACCATATATTTT,CASSPDRGHSGNTIYF
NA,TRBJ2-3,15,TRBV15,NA,TGTGCCACCAGCGTAGAGACAGGAATAACAGATACGCAGTATTTT,CATSVETGITDTQYF
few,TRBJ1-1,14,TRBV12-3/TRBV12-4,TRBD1,TGTGCCAGCAGTACCCAGCGGGACAGCACTGAAGCTTTCTTT,CASSTQRDSTEAFF
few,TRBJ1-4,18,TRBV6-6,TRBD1,TGTGCCAGCAGTTACTCTGGGGACAGGGAGTTAGGTAATGAAAAACTGTTTTTT,CASSYSGDRELGNEKLFF
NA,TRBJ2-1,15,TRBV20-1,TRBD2,TGCAGTGCTCAACTAGCGGGGGGACCCTACAATGAGCAGTTCTTC,CSAQLAGGPYNEQFF
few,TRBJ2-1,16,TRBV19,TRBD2,TGTGCCAGTAGTAAACTAGCGGGCTCGTTTTACAATGAGCAGTTCTTC,CASSKLAGSFYNEQFF
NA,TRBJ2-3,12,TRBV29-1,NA,TGCAGCGTTGTCACCGCCACAGATACGCAGTATTTT,CSVVTATDTQYF
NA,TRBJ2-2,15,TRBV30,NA,TGTGCCTGGAACGGACCTGGTGGTGCCACCGGGGAGCTGTTTTTT,CAWNGPGGATGELFF
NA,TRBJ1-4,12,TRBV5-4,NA,TGTGCCAGCAGCCTGGACCGTAAAAAACTGTTTTTT,CASSLDRKKLFF
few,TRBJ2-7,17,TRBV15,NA,TGTGCCACCAGCAGAGATGGTATTGGACAGTTGGTTTACGAGCAGTACTTC,CATSRDGIGQLVYEQYF
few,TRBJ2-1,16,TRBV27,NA,TGTGCCAGCAGGGCGACAGGTTGGAGCTCCTACAATGAGCAGTTCTTC,CASRATGWSSYNEQFF
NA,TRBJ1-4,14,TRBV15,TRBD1,TGTGCCACAAGCAGACGAGGGGGCAACGAAAAACTGTTTTTT,CATSRRGGNEKLFF
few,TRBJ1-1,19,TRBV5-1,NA,TGCGCCAGCAGCCCCCGGTCGGGAGGGGAGCTTCCGCCGAACACTGAAGCTTTCTTT,CASSPRSGGELPPNTEAFF
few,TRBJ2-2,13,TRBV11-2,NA,TGTGCCAGCAGCCGTACAGGGTCCGGGGAGCTGTTTTTT,CASSRTGSGELFF
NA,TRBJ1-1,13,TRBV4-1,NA,TGCGCCAGCAGCCAAGATCCGGGCAAGGAAGCTTTCTTT,CASSQDPGKEAFF
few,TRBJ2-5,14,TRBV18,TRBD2,TGTGCCAGCTCACCCGCGGGAGTAGGGGAGACCCAGTACTTC,CASSPAGVGETQYF
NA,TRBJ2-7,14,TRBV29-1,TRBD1,TGCAGCGCCACTGGGACAGGGTACGGCTACGAGCAGTACTTC,CSATGTGYGYEQYF
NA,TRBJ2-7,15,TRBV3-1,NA,TGTGCCAGCAGCCAAAGGGCGGGGGCCCCCTACGAGCAGTACTTC,CASSQRAGAPYEQYF
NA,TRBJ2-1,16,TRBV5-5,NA,TGTGCCAGCAGCTTGACCTCCGCGAGCTCCTACAATGAGCAGTTCTTC,CASSLTSASSYNEQFF
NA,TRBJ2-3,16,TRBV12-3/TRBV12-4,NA,TGTGCCAGCAGTTTAGGTGTGGTGGGGGCCACAGATACGCAGTATTTT,CASSLGVVGATDTQYF
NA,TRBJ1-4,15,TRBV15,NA,TGTGCCACCAGCAGAGTTGGGGGGCTTAATGAAAAACTGTTTTTT,CATSRVGGLNEKLFF
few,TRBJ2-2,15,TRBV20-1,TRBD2,TGCAGTGCCATTGCTAGCGGGGGGAACACCGGGGAGCTGTTTTTT,CSAIASGGNTGELFF
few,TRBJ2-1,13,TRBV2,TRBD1,TGTGCCAGCGGGACAGGGATGAGGAATGAGCAGTTCTTC,CASGTGMRNEQFF
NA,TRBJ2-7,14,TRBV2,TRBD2,TGTGCCAGCAGCGGACTAGCGGGACTGAACGAGCAGTACTTC,CASSGLAGLNEQYF
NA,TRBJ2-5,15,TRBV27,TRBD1,TGTGCCAGCAGTTCCATGGACAGGTTCAGGGAGACCCAGTACTTC,CASSSMDRFRETQYF
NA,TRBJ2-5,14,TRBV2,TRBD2,TGTGCCAGCGAAAGACTAGCGGGCACAGAGACCCAGTACTTC,CASERLAGTETQYF
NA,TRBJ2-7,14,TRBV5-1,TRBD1,TGCGCCAGCAGCTTGATGACAGGGGGGTACGAGCAGTACTTC,CASSLMTGGYEQYF
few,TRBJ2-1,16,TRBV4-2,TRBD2,TGTGCCAGCAGCCGATCCCCTGGGGGGGCCTACAATGAGCAGTTCTTC,CASSRSPGGAYNEQFF
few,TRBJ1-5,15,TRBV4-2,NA,TGTGCCAGCAGCCAAGAGAAAGGGAGGAATCAGCCCCAGCATTTT,CASSQEKGRNQPQHF
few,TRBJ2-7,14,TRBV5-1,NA,TGCGCCAGCAGCAAGTACAGGGTGAGCTACGAGCAGTACTTC,CASSKYRVSYEQYF
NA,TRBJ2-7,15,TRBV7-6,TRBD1,TGTGCCAGCAGCCCCGAACCGGGACAGGCCTACGAGCAGTACTTC,CASSPEPGQAYEQYF
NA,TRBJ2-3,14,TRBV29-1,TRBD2,TGCAGCGTTGCTCGTCTAGCGGGAGAAGATACGCAGTATTTT,CSVARLAGEDTQYF
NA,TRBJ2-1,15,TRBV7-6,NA,TGTGCCAGCAGCTTAGAAGGTAAACAGGGAGAAAAGCAGTTCTTC,CASSLEGKQGEKQFF
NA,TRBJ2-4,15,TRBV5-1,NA,TGCGCCAGCAGCTTGGCCGTTGGGGGCGGGGACATTCAGTACTTC,CASSLAVGGGDIQYF
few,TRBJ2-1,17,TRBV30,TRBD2,TGTGCCTGGAGTCATGGGACTAGCGGGGGGACCTACAATGAGCAGTTCTTC,CAWSHGTSGGTYNEQFF
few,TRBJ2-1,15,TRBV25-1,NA,TGTGCCAGCAGTAAAGGGGTTCTTGTGTACAATGAGCAGTTCTTC,CASSKGVLVYNEQFF
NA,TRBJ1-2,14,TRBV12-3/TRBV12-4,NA,TGTGCCAGCACCCCGAAGGACAGTAACTATGGCTACACCTTC,CASTPKDSNYGYTF
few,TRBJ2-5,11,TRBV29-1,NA,TGCAGCGTAGGGCAGCAAGAGACCCAGTACTTC,CSVGQQETQYF
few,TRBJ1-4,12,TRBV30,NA,TGTGCCTTAGAAGGGGGGAATGAAAAACTGTTTTTT,CALEGGNEKLFF
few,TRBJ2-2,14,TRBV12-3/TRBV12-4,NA,TGTGCCAGCAGTTTAAACAGGGTCACCGGGGAGCTGTTTTTT,CASSLNRVTGELFF
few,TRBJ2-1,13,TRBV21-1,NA,TGTGCCAGCACCCCTTTGCGGTACAATGAGCAGTTCTTC,CASTPLRYNEQFF
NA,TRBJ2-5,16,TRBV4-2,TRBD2,TGTGCCAGCAGCCGCGGCGGGGGTCTGTACCAAGAGACCCAGTACTTC,CASSRGGGLYQETQYF
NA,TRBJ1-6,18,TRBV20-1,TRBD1,TGCAGTGCTCCAAGACAGGGGCCGAACCTAGCGAATAATTCACCCCTCCACTTT,CSAPRQGPNLANNSPLHF
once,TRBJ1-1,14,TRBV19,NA,TGTGCCACCCACCCCGGCCGGGACGAATGGGCGGCTTTCTTT,CATHPGRDEWAAFF
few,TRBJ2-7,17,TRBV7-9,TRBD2,TGTGCCAGCAGCTTAAGTAGCCAATGGGGGACTAACTACGAGCAGTACTTC,CASSLSSQWGTNYEQYF
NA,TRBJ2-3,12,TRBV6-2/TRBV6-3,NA,TGTGCCAGCAGGGGCGGGCCAGATACGCAGTATTTT,CASRGGPDTQYF
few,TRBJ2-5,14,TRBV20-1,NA,TGCAGTGCTAGAGGGAGGGGGTTCAGGGAGACCCAGTACTTC,CSARGRGFRETQYF
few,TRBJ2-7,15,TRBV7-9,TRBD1,TGTGCCAGCAGCTTAGGAGAGGGGGCATTCGCCCTTCGGTACTTC,CASSLGEGAFALRYF
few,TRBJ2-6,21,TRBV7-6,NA,TGTGCCAGCAGCTTAGCTGTGGCCTCCGGGACAAACCTCTCTGGGGCCAACGTCCTGACTTTC,CASSLAVASGTNLSGANVLTF
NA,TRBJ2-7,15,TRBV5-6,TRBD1,TGTGCCAGCAGCCCCACGACAGGGGTTCAGTACGAGCAGTACTTC,CASSPTTGVQYEQYF
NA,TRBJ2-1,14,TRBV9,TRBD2,TGTGCCAGCAGCGTAGCGGGAGGGCCGGGGGAGCAGTTCTTC,CASSVAGGPGEQFF
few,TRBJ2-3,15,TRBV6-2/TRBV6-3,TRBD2,TGTGCCAGCAGTGCCCTGGGAGCGGGAGTAGATACGCAGTATTTT,CASSALGAGVDTQYF
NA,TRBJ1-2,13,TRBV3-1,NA,TGTGCCAGCAGTACGAGGGAGGGCTATGGCTACACCTTC,CASSTREGYGYTF